This T cell receptor (beta chain) was observed in a study of blood T cells in healthy people across ages. Primed by a sample-barcoded 5' primer and a J-beta primer mix, a second PCR proceeded for roughly 6 to 12 cycles. In TCRdb, the 5' RACE reads were re-called with MiXCR into one record per CDR3 protein. The data show roughly 1.7 million distinct CDR3 sequences, roughly 32% seen once. This CDR3 comprises 13 residues. The germline CDR1 and CDR2 sequences are MNHNY and SVGAGI (reference sequence). Trimming cost V 5 bases and J 5 bases, with 12 bases left between them. The receptor's source is a woman in her 30s in good health. The sequencing sample was made of blood. The chain is built from TRBV6-6 and TRBJ1-1; the D gene is possibly TRBD1 (6 bases). This chain's CDR3 is CASSPEGETEAFF. Here the CDR3 DNA reads TGTGCCAGCAGTCCGGAGGGGGAGACTGAAGCTTTCTTT.